The TCR beta chain under discussion was sequenced for a study of vaccination and CD4 T cells after COVID-19. Findings and limits, study-wide: Spike mono-reactive clones accounted for 304 of the 307 vaccine-specific clones found in convalescent patients.

CDR1 is SGHAT and CDR2 is FQNNGV in the germline V gene. The CDR3 is 15 residues long. V gave up 5 bases and J gave up 10 bases; unmatched junction bases: 12. The study sequenced cultured CD4+ T cell DNA using the Oncomine TCR Beta short-read assay. It was cultured CD4+ T cells from which genomic DNA was extracted. In TCRdb, the PCR reads were re-called with MiXCR into one record per CDR3 protein. Among around 15,000 distinct CDR3 sequences listed, about four fifths were seen once. Details on this clonotype: The antigen is unknown.

Specified treatment: approximately nine-day PBMC culture with coronavirus spike peptide pools or control peptides (ViraFEST assay). The starting material was CD4+ T cells from blood, cultured in vitro, obtained after SARS-CoV-2 vaccination. The clonotype originates from a human donor who received a COVID-19 vaccine. The V and J genes are TRBV11-2 and TRBJ2-2; 8 bases align to TRBD1. The CDR3 region is CASSPDRGGNVELFF. The DNA of the CDR3 is TGTGCCAGCAGCCCCGACAGGGGTGGAAATGTGGAGCTGTTTTTT.